The 23 T cell receptor beta chains below were found in one sample sequenced in a study of CD8 T cells in ankylosing spondylitis. Using its own MiXCR run on the 5' RACE reads, TCRdb lists one record per CDR3 protein. The sample records roughly 230,000 distinct CDR3 sequences, 8% to 9% being singletons. What was sequenced was blood, either unsorted or a sorted T cell fraction (not recorded which). These TCRs come from a female donor with ankylosing spondylitis or in good health (not recorded which).

This clonotype was observed many times. The V and J genes are TRBV14 and TRBJ2-1; 9 nucleotides align to TRBD2. The ends lost 4 bases at V and 5 bases at J; junction bases unmatched: 6. The CDR3 totals 15 residues. The germline gives CDR1 SGHDN, CDR2 FVKESK. CDR3 loop: CASSPLAGSDNEQFF. DNA of the CDR3: TGTGCCAGCAGCCCTCTAGCGGGGAGCGACAATGAGCAGTTCTTC.

This clonotype was recorded many times. This sequence joins TRBV9 and TRBJ1-4; TRBD1 is a possible D gene (5 bases). This CDR3 is 16 amino acids long. V lost 0 bases to trimming and J lost 5 bases, with 14 bases between them. Germline V lookup: CDR1 SGDLS, CDR2 YYNGEE. This CDR3 reads CASSVGSGARNEKLFF. The CDR3 bases are TGTGCCAGCAGCGTAGGATCCGGGGCCCGAAATGAAAAACTGTTTTTT.

This clonotype showed up many times. The V and J genes are TRBV12-3 or TRBV12-4 and TRBJ1-2; D not resolved. This CDR3 spans 13 amino acids. Deletions cut 2 bases from V and 9 bases from J, with 13 bases between. CDR3 residues: CASSLRREVSYTF. The CDR3, as DNA: TGTGCCAGCAGTTTACGGCGGGAAGTTAGCTACACCTTC.

Sample share makes this clonotype medium-sized. The CDR3 sequence is CASALWGAETQYF. Here the CDR3 DNA reads TGTGCCAGCGCCCTCTGGGGGGCAGAGACCCAGTACTTC. This chain uses TRBV7-8 with TRBJ2-5, with D perhaps TRBD1 or TRBD2 (6 bases each). The CDR3 loop spans 13 amino acids. Germline values: CDR1 SGHVS, CDR2 FQNEAQ. V was pared by 8 bases and J by 4 bases, with 14 bases between.

This clonotype has a count of ten or more. The CDR3 protein is CASSPDRGDTEAFF. CDR3 DNA: TGTGCCAGCAGTCCGGACAGGGGGGACACTGAAGCTTTCTTT. The chain combines TRBV12-3 or TRBV12-4 with TRBJ1-1; 10 bases map to TRBD1. CDR3 length equals 14 residues. Trimming cost V 5 bases and J 3 bases; bases outside gene matches: 3.

This clonotype has more than one count but fewer than ten. J is TRBJ2-1 and V is TRBV5-1, with 14 bases that match TRBD2. Germline assignment: CDR1 SGHRS and CDR2 YFSETQ. CDR3 length: 16 residues. J lost 7 bases, V lost 0 bases, and 3 bases had no gene match. CDR3 sequence reads: CASSLARLAGGNEQFF. CDR3 in DNA: TGCGCCAGCAGCTTGGCCAGACTAGCGGGAGGGAATGAGCAGTTCTTC.

At least ten counts were recorded for this clonotype. This chain links TRBV20-1 with TRBJ2-7; D remains ambiguous. Germline V gene sequence: CDR1 DFQATT, CDR2 SNEGSKA (reference sequence). The CDR3 has 15 residues. CDR3 in DNA: TGCAGCCCTTACAGTACAGATCGAAGCTCCTACGAGCAGTACTTC. Translation: CSPYSTDRSSYEQYF.

There are many counts of this clonotype. The chain links TRBV25-1 to TRBJ1-1, with a tentative D call TRBD1 (5 bases). The germline V gene encodes CDR1 MGHDK and CDR2 SYGVNS. Trimming pared 4 bases from V and 1 base from J, leaving 10 bases between. There are 14 residues in the CDR3. The CDR3 spells CASSGQGTNTEAFF. Written as DNA, the CDR3 is TGTGCCAGCAGTGGCCAGGGTACGAACACTGAAGCTTTCTTT.

The J gene is TRBJ1-1, the V gene TRBV7-6, with D possibly being TRBD1 (5 bases). V lost 5 bases and J 2 bases, leaving 12 bases between the germline ends. Germline V lookup: CDR1 SGHVS, CDR2 FNYEAQ. The CDR3 has 14 residues. The CDR3 DNA follows: TGTGCCAGCAGCCCATTGGGGGAAAACACTGAAGCTTTCTTT. It codes for CASSPLGENTEAFF.

This clonotype was counted many times. The chain is built from TRBV6-2 or TRBV6-3 and TRBJ2-2; D might be TRBD1 (5 bases). V shed 6 bases and J shed 10 bases, with 24 bases lying between them. The CDR3 is 16 residues long. Germline CDR1 and CDR2: MNHEY and SVGEGT. This CDR3 is CASRQLPLTGGAELFF. CDR3 coding DNA: TGTGCCAGCAGGCAGTTACCCCTCACAGGTGGGGCGGAGCTGTTTTTT.

The chain recombines TRBV11-1 with TRBJ2-5; the match to TRBD1 covers 11 bases. This CDR3 comprises 19 residues. Germline V lookup: CDR1 SGHAT, CDR2 FQDESV (reference sequence). V trimming: 4 bases; J trimming: 1 base; junction bases outside the gene matches: 14. CDR3 nucleotides: TGTGCCAGCAGCTCTCCCGGGACAGGGGGTTTTTCGGGCCAAGAGACCCAGTACTTC. Translating it yields CASSSPGTGGFSGQETQYF.

This clonotype was counted only a few times. This may arise from a read error, as a much more abundant clone is one base away. This chain connects TRBV28 to TRBJ2-7; D gene uncertain. There are 14 residues in the CDR3. Germline loops: CDR1 MDHEN, CDR2 SYDVKM. The DNA of the CDR3 is TGTGTCAGCAGCGAAACCCTAGGGTCCTACGAGCAGTACTTC. Protein product: CVSSETLGSYEQYF.

This chain joins TRBV11-2 and TRBJ2-3; a possible D gene is TRBD2 (6 bases). CDR1 and CDR2 from the germline V gene are SGHAT and FQNNGV. This CDR3 comprises 17 residues. Trimming left V 0 bases short and J 2 bases short, with 15 bases between. The CDR3 spells CASSLDTGGPPTDTQYF. CDR3 sequence (DNA): TGTGCCAGCAGCTTAGATACCGGAGGGCCCCCCACAGATACGCAGTATTTT.

Ten or more counts support this clonotype. The chain joins TRBV20-1 to TRBJ2-1; the match to TRBD2 covers 7 bases. The trim removed 0 bases at V and 8 bases at J, leaving 13 bases unmatched. This CDR3 is 16 amino acids long. Germline V CDR1 and CDR2: DFQATT, SNEGSKA (reference sequence). CDR3 amino acids: CSARERRAGVWDEQFF. The CDR3 coding sequence is TGCAGTGCTAGAGAGAGGCGCGCGGGAGTATGGGATGAGCAGTTCTTC.

This clonotype was observed a handful of times. The junction differs from germline at one of its ends, possibly a read error. The chain uses TRBV27 and TRBJ2-7; 9 nucleotides agree with TRBD1. Germline loops: CDR1 MNHEY, CDR2 SMNVEV (reference sequence). The CDR3 consists of 13 residues. The CDR3 DNA reads as TGTGTCAGCAGTTTCGGGACAGGGCGCGAGCAGTACTTC. Amino acid sequence: CVSSFGTGREQYF.

This clonotype was seen at least ten times. Here the CDR3 DNA reads TGTGCCAGCAGCCCTCCCGCGGGGCTCAATGAGCAGTTCTTC. Its translation is CASSPPAGLNEQFF. V and J are TRBV5-5 and TRBJ2-1, with a possible D match to TRBD2 (6 bases). Trimming left V 4 bases short and J 6 bases short, with 14 bases between. Per the germline V gene, CDR1 is SGHKS and CDR2 is YYEKEE (reference sequence). This CDR3 contains 14 residues.

Ten or more counts support this clonotype. This sequence joins TRBV29-1 and TRBJ2-5, with a tentative D call TRBD2 (5 bases). Germline V gives CDR1 SQVTM, CDR2 ANQGSEA. The V end was cut by 5 bases, the J end by 2 bases, with 15 bases between. The CDR3 covers 14 residues. Written as DNA, the CDR3 is TGCAGCGTTCGCCTAGCCCTCCTGCAAGAGACCCAGTACTTC. Its translation is CSVRLALLQETQYF. Full variable domain (rest looked up from reference TRBV29-1 and TRBJ2-5): SAVISQKPSRDICQRGTSLTIQCQVDSQVTMMFWYRQQPGQSLTLIATANQGSEATYESGFVIDKFPISRPNLTFSTLTVSNMSPEDSSIYLCSVRLALLQETQYFGPGTRLLVL.

This clonotype was seen many times. The rearrangement uses TRBV12-3 or TRBV12-4 and TRBJ2-1; D possibly corresponds to TRBD1 (5 bases). CDR3 length: 13 amino acids. V was clipped by 8 bases and J by 6 bases, with 14 bases between them. CDR3 nucleotide sequence: TGTGCCAGCTCCCATATTGGGGCCAATGAGCAGTTCTTC. Translating it yields CASSHIGANEQFF.

This clonotype appeared many times. V is TRBV20-1 and J is TRBJ2-1; 10 positions agree with TRBD2. CDR1 and CDR2 from the germline V gene are DFQATT and SNEGSKA (reference sequence). The CDR3 is made up of 13 amino acids. J lost 6 bases, V lost 5 bases, and 4 bases had no gene match. The CDR3 DNA follows: TGCAGTGCTTCCCGACTAGCGGGCAATGAGCAGTTCTTC. Its translation: CSASRLAGNEQFF.

This clonotype has a count of ten or more. The rearrangement links TRBV7-9 to TRBJ2-1; no clear D gene. Trimming removed 6 bases at V and 0 bases at J, with 15 bases between. This CDR3 contains 16 residues. Germline V CDR1 and CDR2: SEHNR, FQNEAQ (reference sequence). The chain's CDR3 is CASSTHSPSSYNEQFF. CDR3 nucleotides: TGTGCCAGCAGTACTCACTCCCCAAGCTCCTACAATGAGCAGTTCTTC. The full variable domain, its missing parts supplied by reference TRBV7-9 and TRBJ2-1, is DTGVSQNPRHKITKRGQNVTFRCDPISEHNRLYWYRQTLGQGPEFLTYFQNEAQLEKSRLLSDRFSAERPKGSFSTLEIQRTEQGDSAMYLCASSTHSPSSYNEQFFGPGTRLTVL.

This clonotype was counted many times. This rearrangement joins TRBV29-1 to TRBJ1-3; D remains ambiguous. V gave up 7 bases and J gave up 5 bases, with 12 bases separating them. The CDR3 contains 12 residues. The germline V gene encodes CDR1 SQVTM and CDR2 ANQGSEA. CDR3 DNA: TGCAGCGCCTACTTTGCCAGAAACACCATATATTTT. Translated, it gives CSAYFARNTIYF. Using reference TRBV29-1 and TRBJ1-3 for the parts outside the CDR3, the full variable domain is SAVISQKPSRDICQRGTSLTIQCQVDSQVTMMFWYRQQPGQSLTLIATANQGSEATYESGFVIDKFPISRPNLTFSTLTVSNMSPEDSSIYLCSAYFARNTIYFGEGSWLTVV.

This clonotype was seen many times. This rearrangement joins TRBV12-3 or TRBV12-4 to TRBJ2-3, with 11 bases matching TRBD1. This CDR3 is built from 15 residues. J was trimmed by 3 bases and V by 5 bases; bases with no gene match: 4. In DNA form, the CDR3 reads TGTGCCAGCAGTCCGGGACAGGGGGAAACAGATACGCAGTATTTT. This sequence encodes CASSPGQGETDTQYF.

This clonotype appeared a few times. V and J are TRBV7-2 and TRBJ1-1; D is ambiguous. The CDR3 runs 14 residues. V was pared by 7 bases and J by 4 bases, with 16 bases between. CDR1 is SGHTA, CDR2 FQGNSA, per germline. The CDR3 spells CASTSAGHGTEAFF. As DNA, the CDR3 is TGTGCCAGCACCTCGGCGGGCCATGGCACTGAAGCTTTCTTT.